This T cell receptor (beta chain) was observed in a study of a mutant IDH1 vaccine in newly diagnosed glioma. The study, taken as a whole, reports: The authors found pseudoprogression apparently unrelated to changes in top peripheral T cell clonotypes.

As to time point: week 11, during vaccination. Vaccine doses each comprised 300 ug of mutant IDH1 20-mer peptide, with topical imiquimod. Donors harbored newly found WHO grade 3 or 4 IDH1-mutant, ATRX-lost astrocytomas. Comments on this clone: Its antigen remains unknown.

Repertoires were generated with immunoSEQ multiplex PCR, while TCRdb's copy carries only in-frame clones and drops some. Among roughly 110,000 clones listed, 85% to 90% were seen once. The sequencing used PBMCs, collected from a glioma patient whose treatment included an IDH1 peptide vaccine. The sequence derives from a woman in her fifties or sixties with glioma.

This chain's CDR3 is CASSYETGGEQYF. The CDR3 DNA is TGTGCCAGCAGCTACGAGACAGGGGGCGAGCAGTACTTC. The chain combines TRBV7-9 with TRBJ2-7, with 9 bases lining up with TRBD1. This CDR3 spans 13 amino acids. V gave up 4 bases and J gave up 6 bases; unmatched junction bases: 4. Per germline, CDR1 SEHNR and CDR2 FQNEAQ (reference sequence).